A single sample gave rise to the 17 T cell receptor beta chains below, sequenced in a study of breast tumors, draining lymph nodes, adjacent tissues. MiXCR was run by TCRdb on the multiplex PCR reads, yielding one entry per CDR3 protein. The sample records some 66,000 distinct CDR3 sequences, 45% to 60% being singletons. Sequenced sample: breast tumor tissue. Receptors originate from a female donor with breast cancer. Some clones in this sample may be carry-over from other donors' samples.

The rearrangement uses TRBV5-4 and TRBJ2-3; 7 nucleotides match TRBD2. With 4 bases clipped from V and 3 bases from J, the junction kept 8 bases outside the gene matches. CDR1 and CDR2 (germline): SGHNT, YYREEE (reference sequence). CDR3 length equals 15 residues. The CDR3 region has the DNA TGTGCCAGCAGCCCAGCGGGGAAGGGGACAGATACGCAGTATTTT. This gives the protein CASSPAGKGTDTQYF.

This clonotype came up many times. The chain carries TRBV20-1 and TRBJ1-5; no firm D call. V lost 5 bases, J lost 2 bases, and 10 bases lay in between. Per the germline V gene, CDR1 is DFQATT and CDR2 is SNEGSKA (reference sequence). This CDR3 is built from 13 residues. The CDR3 DNA is TGCAGTGCTGAGTTTTCAGGCAATCAGCCCCAGCATTTT. The encoded protein is CSAEFSGNQPQHF.

This clonotype was observed at least ten times. This sequence joins TRBV18 and TRBJ2-7, with a possible D match to TRBD2 (6 bases). Per the germline V gene, CDR1 is KGHSH and CDR2 is LQKENI. The CDR3 runs 14 residues. Trimming shortened V by 3 bases and J by 6 bases, and 15 bases separated the two germline ends. CDR3 DNA sequence: TGTGCCAGCTCACCCGGGGGTAAGGAGGGCGAGCAGTACTTC. Its protein product is CASSPGGKEGEQYF.

The chain combines TRBV7-2 with TRBJ1-5, with 10 bases aligning to TRBD1. The germline V gene encodes CDR1 SGHTA and CDR2 FQGNSA. This CDR3 comprises 15 residues. The V and J ends lost 2 bases and 14 bases, in that order; junction bases with no gene match: 12. The chain's CDR3 is CASSLKTGQGTPEHF. The CDR3 nucleotides are TGTGCCAGCAGCTTAAAAACGGGACAGGGGACACCAGAGCATTTT.

Comment on this clonotype: A much larger clone differs by one base, so this may be a read error. V gene TRBV20-1 combines with J gene TRBJ1-1; 11 nucleotides line up with TRBD1. The germline V gene encodes CDR1 DFQATT and CDR2 SNEGSKA (reference sequence). The CDR3 covers 16 residues. CDR3 protein: CSAREGGTGGNTEALF. CDR3 DNA: TGCAGTGCTAGAGAGGGTGGGACAGGGGGGAACACTGAAGCTTTATTT.

The chain is built from TRBV7-9 and TRBJ2-1; no clear D gene. Germline CDR1 reads SEHNR; CDR2 reads FQNEAQ (reference sequence). Trimming shortened V by 1 base and J by 2 bases, and 3 bases separated the two germline ends. This CDR3 has 13 amino acids. CDR3 nucleotides: TGTGCCAGCAGCTTAGAGACCTACAATGAGCAGTTCTTC. It encodes CASSLETYNEQFF.

The chain joins TRBV12-3 or TRBV12-4 to TRBJ1-6, with D unclear. Deletions cut 2 bases from V and 8 bases from J, with 10 bases between. The CDR3 covers 14 residues. The CDR3 DNA sequence: TGTGCCAGCAGTTTAAAGGGTGGGGATTCACCCCTCCACTTT. Amino acid sequence: CASSLKGGDSPLHF.

This clonotype occurred many times. The chain is built from TRBV2 and TRBJ1-2, with D possibly TRBD1 on 5 matching bases. The V gene's germline CDR1 is SNHLY and CDR2 FYNNEI. The V and J ends lost 4 bases and 4 bases respectively, with 10 bases between them. This CDR3 has 13 amino acids. The CDR3 DNA reads TGTGCCAGCAGTGTGGGGGAGGGCTATGGCTACACCTTC. Its protein is CASSVGEGYGYTF.

This sequence joins TRBV30 and TRBJ2-7, with D perhaps matching TRBD1 (5 bases). This CDR3 contains 12 residues. Germline lookup yields CDR1 GTSNPN and CDR2 SVGIG (reference sequence). The germline V and J ends were trimmed by 3 bases and 6 bases, with 12 bases remaining between them. For the CDR3, the DNA is TGTGCCTGGAGCAAGGGGAAAGGCGAGCAGTACTTC. Protein product: CAWSKGKGEQYF.

This clonotype showed up many times. This chain joins TRBV14 and TRBJ2-7, with 8 bases that match TRBD2. CDR3 size: 15 residues. V dropped 1 base and J dropped 7; count of bases not matched to a gene: 9. The germline CDR1 and CDR2 sequences are SGHDN and FVKESK. CDR3 sequence: CASSQAPGGISEQYF. The CDR3 DNA follows: TGTGCCAGCAGCCAAGCCCCGGGGGGGATAAGTGAGCAGTACTTC.

This clonotype has a handful of counts. The chain links TRBV7-9 to TRBJ2-7; tentatively, D is TRBD1 (6 bases). The CDR3 is 15 amino acids. V dropped 1 base and J dropped 7 bases, with 17 bases sitting between them. Germline assignment: CDR1 SEHNR and CDR2 FQNEAQ (reference sequence). CDR3 in amino acids: CASSLGQDLPREQYF. The CDR3 region has the DNA TGTGCCAGCAGCTTAGGACAGGACCTGCCGAGGGAGCAGTACTTC. Together with reference TRBV7-9 and TRBJ2-7, the CDR3 gives the full variable domain: DTGVSQNPRHKITKRGQNVTFRCDPISEHNRLYWYRQTLGQGPEFLTYFQNEAQLEKSRLLSDRFSAERPKGSFSTLEIQRTEQGDSAMYLCASSLGQDLPREQYFGPGTRLTVT.

This clonotype showed up just a few times. A read error is possible here, since a much larger clone lies one base away. The chain is built from TRBV6-5 and TRBJ2-5; D unresolved. The CDR3 spans 15 residues. The ends were cut back, 2 bases at V and 0 bases at J, with 10 bases in the middle. The V gene's germline CDR1 is MNHEY and CDR2 SVGAGI. CDR3 sequence (DNA): TGTGCCAGCAGTTACCCCCCCGAATACCAAGAGACCCAGTACTTC. It is translated as CASSYPPEYQETQYF.

This clonotype qualifies as medium-sized. The chain employs TRBV9 and TRBJ1-6; D ambiguous. From germline, CDR1 is SGDLS and CDR2 YYNGEE. The V end lost 4 bases, the J end lost 5 bases, and 13 bases lay between the germline ends. The CDR3 sequence is 15 residues long. The CDR3 region is CASSPGPTDNSPLHF. The CDR3 nucleotides are TGTGCCAGCAGCCCAGGACCCACCGATAATTCACCCCTCCACTTT.

This clonotype occurred many times. V usage is TRBV6-5 and J usage is TRBJ2-1, with 7 bases lining up with TRBD1. V was pared by 6 bases and J by 1 base, with 3 bases of the junction left unmatched. Germline V CDR1 and CDR2: MNHEY, SVGAGI. The CDR3 loop spans 14 amino acids. The CDR3 DNA reads as TGTGCCAGCAGGACAGGGTGGTCCTACAATGAGCAGTTCTTC. It codes for CASRTGWSYNEQFF.

The V gene is TRBV4-3, the J gene TRBJ1-4, with D possibly being TRBD1 (6 bases). Trimming pared 3 bases from V and 5 bases from J, leaving 13 bases between. There are 15 residues in the CDR3. From germline, CDR1 is LGHNA and CDR2 YSLEER. The CDR3 region is CASSQNGQSNEKLFF. The CDR3 coding sequence is TGCGCCAGCAGCCAGAACGGACAGTCAAATGAAAAACTGTTTTTT.

The J gene is TRBJ2-3, the V gene TRBV15, with 8 positions matching TRBD2. V shed 0 bases and J 0 bases; nucleotides not matched to a gene: 8. Germline values: CDR1 LNHNV, CDR2 YYDKDF (reference sequence). The CDR3 sequence is 18 residues long. CDR3 region: CATSRDTLAGSSTDTQYF. The CDR3 nucleotides are TGTGCCACCAGCAGAGATACCCTAGCGGGTTCTAGCACAGATACGCAGTATTTT. The entire variable domain, with the rest obtained from reference TRBV15 and TRBJ2-3, is as follows: DAMVIQNPRYQVTQFGKPVTLSCSQTLNHNVMYWYQQKSSQAPKLLFHYYDKDFNNEADTPDNFQSRRPNTSFCFLDIRSPGLGDTAMYLCATSRDTLAGSSTDTQYFGPGTRLTVL.

This clonotype has ten or more counts. The chain joins TRBV10-3 to TRBJ1-2; 11 bases line up with TRBD1. The CDR3 length is 13 residues. Germline V lookup: CDR1 ENHRY, CDR2 SYGVKD. V trimming: 6 bases; J trimming: 6 bases; junction bases outside the gene matches: 3. The CDR3 sequence: CAIRPGQGDGYTF. The DNA of the CDR3 is TGTGCCATCAGACCGGGACAGGGGGATGGCTACACCTTC.